The 11 T cell receptor beta chains below were found in one sample sequenced in a study of T cell repertoires and HLA-DP antigens. HeLa cells expressing allogeneic DPB1 restimulated the approximately 15-day-expanded CD4+ cells for 20 to 25 h. Cells were stimulated with HeLa cells transduced with HLA-DPA1/DPB1, HLA-DM, invariant chain and CD80. The data were produced by immunoSEQ multiplex PCR, yet TCRdb's version contains in-frame clones alone and is incomplete. This sample carries some 4,000 clones, more than 65% of them seen once, and the ten largest clones take around 23%. The sequenced sample consisted of CD137- CD4+ T cells from cultured PBMCs. Source of these receptors: a woman younger than 30 in good health and CMV-seronegative.

The genes are TRBV6-1 and TRBJ2-3, with TRBD2 matching over 10 bases. V trimming: 9 bases; J trimming: 4 bases; junction bases outside the gene matches: 10. This CDR3 comprises 15 residues. Germline CDR1 is MNHNS and CDR2 is SASEGT. The CDR3 nucleotides read TGTGCCAGTTATCGTAGCGGGGGGACCCCAGATACGCAGTATTTT. It encodes CASYRSGGTPDTQYF.

This clone was counted a few times. The rearrangement joins TRBV7-3 to TRBJ1-5; 7 nucleotides line up with TRBD1. This CDR3 is 16 amino acids long. Germline values: CDR1 SGHTA, CDR2 FQGTGA. V gave up 8 bases and J gave up 7 bases; unmatched junction bases: 17. The CDR3 spells CASPSEDRQGWQPQHF. CDR3 nucleotides: TGTGCCAGCCCCTCAGAAGACCGACAGGGATGGCAGCCCCAGCATTTT.

This clone was counted once. V usage is TRBV2 and J usage is TRBJ2-7, with 11 bases matching TRBD2. Germline values: CDR1 SNHLY, CDR2 FYNNEI. With V trimmed by 5 bases and J by 0 bases, 9 bases remained unmatched. This CDR3 is built from 17 residues. CDR3 residues: CASSPSLTSGSSYEQYF. CDR3 nucleotides: TGTGCCAGCAGTCCGTCCCTAACTAGCGGGAGCTCCTACGAGCAGTACTTC.

This clone occurred a few times. CDR3 sequence: CASGRTGNTIYF. CDR3 DNA sequence: TGTGCCAGCGGCAGGACTGGAAACACCATATATTTT. The chain carries TRBV6-1 and TRBJ1-3, with D unresolved. The V and J ends lost 8 bases and 2 bases respectively, with 7 bases between them. The germline CDR1 and CDR2 sequences are MNHNS and SASEGT. This CDR3 has 12 residues.

The chain joins TRBV7-6 to TRBJ2-2; D not resolved. Germline V lookup: CDR1 SGHVS, CDR2 FNYEAQ. This CDR3 is 15 amino acids long. The germline V and J ends were trimmed by 7 bases and 5 bases, with 17 bases remaining between them. The CDR3 here is CASTPLTGRTGELFF. CDR3 in DNA: TGTGCCAGCACCCCTCTTACCGGACGGACCGGGGAGCTGTTTTTT.

V and J are TRBV11-2 and TRBJ2-7; D remains unclear. CDR1 and CDR2 from the germline V gene are SGHAT and FQNNGV. The CDR3 runs 13 residues. Between the trimmed V and J ends, which lost 0 bases and 4 bases, there was a span of 7 bases. In DNA form, the CDR3 reads TGTGCCAGCAGCTTAGATCCCAGATACGAGCAGTACTTC. This gives the protein CASSLDPRYEQYF. Full variable domain (missing parts from reference TRBV11-2 and TRBJ2-7): EAGVAQSPRYKIIEKRQSVAFWCNPISGHATLYWYQQILGQGPKLLIQFQNNGVVDDSQLPKDRFSAERLKGVDSTLKIQPAKLEDSAVYLCASSLDPRYEQYFGPGTRLTVT.

The rearrangement joins TRBV28 to TRBJ1-6; D ambiguous. Germline V gene sequence: CDR1 MDHEN, CDR2 SYDVKM. The V end lost 2 bases, the J end lost 0 bases, and 14 bases lay between the germline ends. CDR3 size: 18 residues. CDR3 DNA sequence: TGTGCCAGCAGTTTACTCCAAGGGCAGAGCTCCTATAATTCACCCCTCCACTTT. Protein product: CASSLLQGQSSYNSPLHF.

V and J are TRBV29-1 and TRBJ1-1, with D possibly TRBD1 on 6 matching bases. Germline V gene data show CDR1 as SQVTM and CDR2 as ANQGSEA. Trimming shortened V by 7 bases and J by 2 bases, and 14 bases separated the two germline ends. This CDR3 region has 13 residues. CDR3 nucleotides: TGCAGCGCCCGACAGGTATCAAACACTGAAGCTTTCTTT. It specifies CSARQVSNTEAFF. The full variable domain, its missing parts supplied by reference TRBV29-1 and TRBJ1-1, is SAVISQKPSRDICQRGTSLTIQCQVDSQVTMMFWYRQQPGQSLTLIATANQGSEATYESGFVIDKFPISRPNLTFSTLTVSNMSPEDSSIYLCSARQVSNTEAFFGQGTRLTVV.

This chain connects TRBV28 to TRBJ2-2; a weak D match, TRBD1 (6 bases). CDR1 MDHEN and CDR2 SYDVKM come from the germline V gene. Trimming stripped 6 bases from V and 1 base from J, with 9 bases between. The CDR3 spans 14 residues. CDR3 in amino acids: CASSQGGNTGELFF. The CDR3 bases are TGTGCCAGCAGCCAAGGGGGGAACACCGGGGAGCTGTTTTTT.

The V and J genes are TRBV27 and TRBJ2-4, with D perhaps matching TRBD1 (5 bases). The germline gives CDR1 MNHEY, CDR2 SMNVEV (reference sequence). CDR3 length: 14 residues. Trimming took off 7 bases at V and 3 bases at J, with 13 bases between the two ends. The CDR3 protein is CASTPYQGKNIQYF. For the CDR3, the DNA is TGTGCCAGCACCCCGTATCAGGGCAAAAACATTCAGTACTTC.

This clone was seen once. The J gene is TRBJ2-1, the V gene TRBV28, with D possibly TRBD1 on 5 matching bases. CDR1 and CDR2 from the germline V gene are MDHEN and SYDVKM. Trimming left V 6 bases short and J 0 bases short, with 15 bases between. The CDR3 has 16 amino acids. The CDR3 DNA reads TGTGCCAGCAGCACATACAGGACCCCCTCCTACAATGAGCAGTTCTTC. Protein sequence: CASSTYRTPSYNEQFF.